This T cell receptor beta chain was identified during a study of post-analysis software for immune sequencing data. Across the study: The disease courses covered relapsing-remitting, secondary progressive and progressive-relapsing multiple sclerosis. Findings and caveats of the study: Elevated frequency relative to controls characterized a handful of TRBV segments in patients, TRBV5-6, TRBV5-1 and TRBV20-1 among them. F measure clustering grouped samples strongly by preparation batch. Normalized Chao1 diversity in multiple sclerosis patients fell significantly below that of controls.

Unique molecular identifiers featured in each of the TCR beta cDNA libraries. TCRdb independently ran MiXCR on the PCR reads; one entry per CDR3 protein. The sample holds hundreds of thousands of distinct CDR3 sequences, 53% seen once. V was cut by 0 bases and J by 13 bases, with 8 bases left in between. Germline V gene sequence: CDR1 SGHVS, CDR2 FQNEAQ. This CDR3 is 11 amino acids long. On this clonotype itself: What it recognizes is unknown.

The V and J genes are TRBV7-8 and TRBJ2-3; no firm D call. The specimen was blood. The sequence was collected from a girl between 10 and 17 years old with multiple sclerosis. CDR3 nucleotides: TGTGCCAGCAGCTTAGCGGGAAATGAGTATTTT. Protein product: CASSLAGNEYF.